This TCR beta chain originates from a study of early T cells in non-severe SARS-CoV-2 infection. Study summary: Unsorted whole-blood RNA was sequenced in bulk, leaving chains unpaired. General study results and limits: VDJdb-based matching was biased toward anti-spike CD8 responses and missed private and CD4 specificities.

Notes on this clonotype: What it binds is unknown.

Unique molecular identifiers (one per individual cDNA molecule) were attached. TCRdb reprocessed the 5' RACE reads via MiXCR and lists one record per CDR3 protein. The sample carries approximately 41,000 distinct CDR3 sequences, roughly 4.8% recorded once. Trimming removed 3 bases from V and 7 bases from J, with 10 bases in between. There are 14 residues in the CDR3. CDR1 SGHAT and CDR2 FQNNGV come from the germline V gene. V gene TRBV11-2 combines with J gene TRBJ1-6; D remains unclear. Input material: whole blood. The clonotype was recovered from an adult who was a healthcare worker with PCR-confirmed SARS-CoV-2 infection or an uninfected control (not recorded which). Here the CDR3 DNA reads TGTGCCAGCAGCTTCATCGGACGGAATTCACCCCTCCACTTT. Its protein product is CASSFIGRNSPLHF.